A single T cell receptor beta chain is shown here with its context. This specimen belongs to a study of cytomegalovirus exposure and HLA in healthy donors. In the PCR, 60 Vbeta and 13 Jbeta primers were used. Assay used: immunoSEQ multiplex PCR; TCRdb lists only in-frame clones, some missing. The sample records 84,000 or so clones, 76% being singletons. The germline V gene has CDR1 MNHNS and CDR2 SASEGT. V dropped 2 bases and J dropped 2 bases, with 9 bases sitting between them. The CDR3 is made up of 14 amino acids. J is TRBJ2-5 and V is TRBV6-1, with TRBD1 as a possible D gene (6 bases). The material sequenced was PBMCs. The sequence was obtained from a male donor in good health and CMV-seronegative. The chain's CDR3 is CASSEQGRQETQYF. In DNA form, the CDR3 reads TGTGCCAGCAGTGAACAGGGGCGGCAAGAGACCCAGTACTTC.